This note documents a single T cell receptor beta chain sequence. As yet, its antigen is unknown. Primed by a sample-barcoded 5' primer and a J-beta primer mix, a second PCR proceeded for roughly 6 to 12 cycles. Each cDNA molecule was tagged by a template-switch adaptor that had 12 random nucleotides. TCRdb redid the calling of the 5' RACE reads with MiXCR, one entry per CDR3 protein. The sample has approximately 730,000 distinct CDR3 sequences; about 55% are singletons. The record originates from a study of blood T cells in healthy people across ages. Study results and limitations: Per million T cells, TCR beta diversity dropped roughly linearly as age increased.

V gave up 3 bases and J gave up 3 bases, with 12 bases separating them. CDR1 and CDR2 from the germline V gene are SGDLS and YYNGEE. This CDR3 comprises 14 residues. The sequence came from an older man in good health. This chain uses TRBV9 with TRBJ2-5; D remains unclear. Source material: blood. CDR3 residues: CASSAGPGKETQYF. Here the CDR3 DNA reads TGTGCCAGCAGCGCGGGCCCCGGAAAAGAGACCCAGTACTTC.